This entry concerns a single T cell receptor beta chain. This specimen belongs to a study of blood T cell repertoires in COVID-19. Looking at the study overall: Acute and convalescent COVID-19 specimens originated in the United States, Italy and Spain. Sources were T cells, B-cell-depleted T cells, or PBMCs; the material itself was cDNA or gDNA.

Germline V gene lookup returns CDR1 LGHDT and CDR2 YNNKEL (reference sequence). Germline trimming cut 4 bases from V and 4 bases from J; bases unmatched to any gene: 3. This CDR3 has 15 residues. As processed by the authors: The assay estimated nucleated cells by amplifying reference gene primers. This table comes from immunoSEQ multiplex PCR, and its TCRdb copy is limited to in-frame clones, with some not included. V and J calls and clone size are those listed in that table; D and trimming were worked out from the DNA. In the table there are 150,000 to 200,000 clones, 65% to 85% of which are singletons.

Specimen: peripheral blood. The rearrangement uses TRBV3-1 (or the pseudogene TRBV3-2) and TRBJ1-5, with TRBD1 matching over 11 bases. The origin of this receptor is a woman aged 80 or over with active or convalescent COVID-19. CDR3 in amino acids: CASSLGQGANQPQHF. The CDR3 region has the DNA TGTGCCAGCAGCCTTGGACAGGGGGCGAATCAGCCCCAGCATTTT.